One sample yielded the 21 T cell receptor beta chains listed below, sequenced in a study of radiation and T cells in renal cell carcinoma. The method was immunoSEQ multiplex PCR; TCRdb's version includes in-frame clones alone and lacks a portion of them. The sample has 150,000 to 200,000 clones; about 88% are singletons. Time point defined: blood 4 weeks post-SBRT, at nephrectomy. Indicated treatment: 15 Gy SBRT to primary tumor, nephrectomy 4 weeks later. The source was blood, collected from a patient whose treatment included radiotherapy and nephrectomy. The receptors here all came from a woman in her forties or fifties with renal cell carcinoma.

This chain connects TRBV2 to TRBJ1-1, with no clear D. V lost 6 bases to trimming and J lost 5 bases, with 16 bases between them. This CDR3 is built from 14 residues. The V gene's germline CDR1 is SNHLY and CDR2 FYNNEI. The CDR3 bases are TGTGCCAGCAGCGGGGATCCGGTTGGGACTGAAGCTTTCTTT. As protein: CASSGDPVGTEAFF.

The chain recombines TRBV6-1 with TRBJ1-4; D possibly corresponds to TRBD1 (6 bases). The CDR3 contains 15 residues. Germline V gene data show CDR1 as MNHNS and CDR2 as SASEGT. Trimming removed 7 bases from V and 7 bases from J, with 19 bases in between. The CDR3 sequence is CASNSLQGGTEKLFF. The CDR3 region has the DNA TGTGCCAGCAACTCGTTACAGGGTGGTACTGAAAAACTGTTTTTT.

The chain is built from TRBV6-5 and TRBJ1-1; possible D gene TRBD1, 5 bases. Trimming pared 6 bases from V and 0 bases from J, leaving 11 bases between. CDR3 length: 14 residues. The germline gives CDR1 MNHEY, CDR2 SVGAGI. The CDR3 loop reads CASSRDLLNTEAFF. The CDR3 nucleotides read TGTGCCAGCAGCCGGGACCTTCTGAACACTGAAGCTTTCTTT.

The CDR3 DNA reads as TGTGCCAGCAGTCTCGGACAGGGGAACGCAGATCAGCCCCAGCATTTT. Translated, it gives CASSLGQGNADQPQHF. This sequence joins TRBV6-6 and TRBJ1-5; TRBD1 aligns across 9 bases. CDR1 and CDR2 from the germline V gene are MNHNY and SVGAGI (reference sequence). The CDR3 consists of 16 residues. V dropped 5 bases and J dropped 5; count of bases not matched to a gene: 10.

This chain joins TRBV29-1 and TRBJ1-4, with D tentatively TRBD1 (5 bases). V was clipped by 4 bases and J by 7 bases, with 13 bases between them. CDR1 and CDR2 from the germline V gene are SQVTM and ANQGSEA. The CDR3 contains 13 residues. Here the CDR3 reads CSVVEGLGEKLFF. For the CDR3, the DNA is TGCAGCGTTGTGGAGGGGCTAGGTGAAAAACTGTTTTTT.

This clone has a single count. This rearrangement joins TRBV25-1 to TRBJ1-2; perhaps TRBD1 as D (6 bases). V was cut by 0 bases and J by 8 bases, with 13 bases left in between. CDR3 length: 14 residues. The germline V gene encodes CDR1 MGHDK and CDR2 SYGVNS. The CDR3 region is CASSEYGDIGGYTF. The DNA for the CDR3 is TGTGCCAGCAGTGAATACGGGGACATTGGGGGCTACACCTTC.

CDR3 amino acids: CASSDWGANTEAFF. The CDR3 DNA follows: TGTGCCAGCAGTGATTGGGGAGCAAACACTGAAGCTTTCTTT. The chain couples TRBV2 to TRBJ1-1; D not certain. The CDR3 has 14 amino acids. Per the germline V gene, CDR1 is SNHLY and CDR2 is FYNNEI. V was shortened by 3 bases and J by 2 bases, with 10 bases between the two germline ends.

V usage is TRBV5-5 and J usage is TRBJ2-3; no reliable D call. With 2 bases removed from V and 5 bases from J, the gap between germline ends came to 15 bases. The germline V gene has CDR1 SGHKS and CDR2 YYEKEE (reference sequence). The CDR3 consists of 15 residues. As DNA, the CDR3 is TGTGCCAGCAGCTTTCCTAGAGGCTCCGAAGATACGCAGTATTTT. This encodes CASSFPRGSEDTQYF.

This sequence joins TRBV7-9 and TRBJ1-1; a weak D match, TRBD1 (5 bases). The CDR3 loop spans 17 amino acids. CDR1 is SEHNR and CDR2 is FQNEAQ in the germline V gene (reference sequence). Between the trimmed V and J ends, which lost 4 bases and 4 bases, there was a span of 22 bases. The CDR3 DNA sequence: TGTGCCAGCAGCTGGGGCCCAGGGAGGGGACTGAGCACTGAAGCTTTCTTT. Residues: CASSWGPGRGLSTEAFF. Together with reference TRBV7-9 and TRBJ1-1, the CDR3 gives the full variable domain: DTGVSQNPRHKITKRGQNVTFRCDPISEHNRLYWYRQTLGQGPEFLTYFQNEAQLEKSRLLSDRFSAERPKGSFSTLEIQRTEQGDSAMYLCASSWGPGRGLSTEAFFGQGTRLTVV.

This clone came up a few times. The chain carries TRBV9 and TRBJ2-5; 7 bases are a match to TRBD2. The CDR3 is 13 amino acids. The J segment lost 5 bases and the V segment lost 4 bases, leaving 5 bases of the junction unmatched. Germline-derived CDR1 and CDR2 are SGDLS and YYNGEE. In nucleotides, the CDR3 is TGTGCCAGCAGCCCGTTACTAGCGGAGACCCAGTACTTC. Amino acid sequence: CASSPLLAETQYF.

J is TRBJ1-2 and V is TRBV5-5; perhaps TRBD1 as D (6 bases). The CDR3 loop spans 16 amino acids. Deletions cut 0 bases from V and 4 bases from J, with 16 bases between. Germline V CDR1 and CDR2: SGHKS, YYEKEE (reference sequence). The CDR3: CASSLGDVGGGYGYTF. The CDR3 nucleotides read TGTGCCAGCAGCTTGGGAGATGTTGGGGGCGGCTATGGCTACACCTTC.

V usage is TRBV10-2 and J usage is TRBJ1-5; 7 bases agree with TRBD1. CDR3 length: 14 residues. Trimming took 10 bases from V and 4 from J; bases not matched to a gene: 10. Germline-derived CDR1 and CDR2 are WSHSY and SAAADI. The CDR3 DNA is TGCGCCACCTACACAGGGGCGGAGAATCAGCCCCAGCATTTT. It specifies CATYTGAENQPQHF.

This clone appeared a few times. V is TRBV7-8 and J is TRBJ1-5, with 8 bases aligning to TRBD1. CDR1 and CDR2 from the germline V gene are SGHVS and FQNEAQ. CDR3 size: 14 residues. V trimming: 4 bases; J trimming: 6 bases; junction bases outside the gene matches: 5. The CDR3 loop reads CASSSGQGRQPQHF. For the CDR3, the DNA is TGTGCCAGCAGCTCCGGACAGGGCCGTCAGCCCCAGCATTTT.

The rearrangement links TRBV5-1 to TRBJ1-1, with D tentatively TRBD1 (5 bases). Germline CDR1 is SGHRS and CDR2 is YFSETQ. V lost 0 bases and J lost 1, with 10 bases in between. This CDR3 region has 15 residues. The CDR3 bases are TGCGCCAGCAGCTTGGGTGCGGGGACGAACACTGAAGCTTTCTTT. Encoded protein: CASSLGAGTNTEAFF.

A remark on this clone: This same CDR3 is encoded by further DNA sequences in the sample. The V and J genes are TRBV30 and TRBJ1-2, with unresolved D. The V gene's germline CDR1 is GTSNPN and CDR2 SVGIG (reference sequence). Trimming shortened V by 0 bases and J by 5 bases, and 7 bases separated the two germline ends. The CDR3 covers 12 residues. CDR3 residues: CAWSVNRYGYTF. CDR3 DNA sequence: TGTGCCTGGAGTGTTAACCGGTATGGCTACACCTTC.

The chain couples TRBV10-2 to TRBJ1-5; tentative D call: TRBD1 (6 bases). V was trimmed by 0 bases and J by 8 bases, leaving 14 bases between them. This CDR3 is 15 amino acids long. Germline V gene lookup returns CDR1 WSHSY and CDR2 SAAADI. In nucleotides, the CDR3 is TGCGCCAGCAGTGAGTCGACCGGGGGCAACGAGCCCCAGCATTTT. This gives the protein CASSESTGGNEPQHF.

The chain employs TRBV7-9 and TRBJ2-7; D gene unclear. Germline loops: CDR1 SEHNR, CDR2 FQNEAQ (reference sequence). There are 12 residues in the CDR3. With 2 bases removed from V and 7 bases from J, the gap between germline ends came to 9 bases. In DNA form, the CDR3 reads TGTGCCAGCAGCTTACAGGATCGGGAGCAGTACTTC. Its translation is CASSLQDREQYF. The variable domain in full, completed from reference TRBV7-9 and TRBJ2-7, reads DTGVSQNPRHKITKRGQNVTFRCDPISEHNRLYWYRQTLGQGPEFLTYFQNEAQLEKSRLLSDRFSAERPKGSFSTLEIQRTEQGDSAMYLCASSLQDREQYFGPGTRLTVT.

This chain connects TRBV5-1 to TRBJ2-6, with 10 nucleotides matching TRBD1. CDR3 size: 17 residues. V lost 3 bases, J lost 4 bases, and 7 bases stayed unmatched. The germline V gene encodes CDR1 SGHRS and CDR2 YFSETQ. CDR3 residues: CASSSGQGFGGANVLTF. DNA of the CDR3: TGCGCCAGCAGCTCGGGACAGGGGTTTGGAGGGGCCAACGTCCTGACTTTC.

The chain couples TRBV6-1 to TRBJ1-2; 7 bases are shared with TRBD1. Trimming at V came to 5 bases and at J to 8 bases, leaving 5 bases not matched to a gene. There are 12 residues in the CDR3. Per the germline V gene, CDR1 is MNHNS and CDR2 is SASEGT. CDR3 protein: CASSTGVLGYTF. As DNA, the CDR3 is TGTGCCAGCAGTACAGGGGTTCTAGGCTACACCTTC.

V usage is TRBV19 and J usage is TRBJ2-6; 8 bases align to TRBD1. From germline, CDR1 is LNHDA and CDR2 SQIVND (reference sequence). With 4 bases clipped from V and 1 base from J, the junction kept 9 bases outside the gene matches. The CDR3 loop spans 18 amino acids. CDR3 loop: CASSTSGGSLSGANVLTF. The CDR3 DNA reads TGTGCCAGTAGTACTTCAGGGGGCTCTCTTTCTGGGGCCAACGTCCTGACTTTC.

The chain couples TRBV5-1 to TRBJ2-5; 10 positions match TRBD1. Trimming cost V 1 base and J 5 bases; bases outside gene matches: 11. Per germline, CDR1 SGHRS and CDR2 YFSETQ. This CDR3 contains 17 residues. CDR3 sequence (DNA): TGCGCCAGCAGCTTGCTCCCCGGGACAGGGGCCGGGGAGACCCAGTACTTC. This translates into CASSLLPGTGAGETQYF.